Listed below are T cell receptor beta chains from one sample, sequenced in a study of T cells in Graves' hyperthyroidism and ophthalmopathy. TCRdb re-analysed the multiplex PCR reads in MiXCR, keeping a single row per CDR3 protein. The table lists 550,000 to 600,000 distinct CDR3 sequences, 12% to 15% of them singletons. The sequencing sample was made of blood. These receptors were collected from a woman aged 18-35 years with Graves' ophthalmopathy. The CDR3 runs from the conserved cysteine through the conserved F or W. Fields, in order: J gene, V gene, D gene, CDR3 protein. D genes are given only for firm matches.

>TRBJ2-1|TRBV5-4|TRBD1
CASSFGQGGNEQFF
>TRBJ2-5|TRBV6-1|.
CASRSLAVGEGTQYF
>TRBJ2-7|TRBV6-2/TRBV6-3|.
CASISWGAHPYEQYF
>TRBJ1-5|TRBV27|.
CASSPHGSNQPQHF
>TRBJ2-7|TRBV3-1|TRBD1
CASSQPGTGFYEQYF
>TRBJ2-5|TRBV19|TRBD2
CASSSLGTLGRRQETQYF
>TRBJ2-3|TRBV14|.
CASSQGTFDTQYF
>TRBJ2-1|TRBV7-2|TRBD2
CASSLDLRGTMNEQFF
>TRBJ2-5|TRBV28|TRBD2
CASSSSLGLAGGPETQYF
>TRBJ2-1|TRBV4-2|TRBD2
CASSQPIGLAGANNEQFF
>TRBJ2-1|TRBV24-1|TRBD2
CATSDPLAGGINEQFF
>TRBJ2-7|TRBV6-1|TRBD1
CASSERDRGPEQYF
>TRBJ1-2|TRBV12-3/TRBV12-4|TRBD1
CASSMGQGYGYTF
>TRBJ2-7|TRBV28|.
CASSTIAGSGGYEQYF
>TRBJ1-5|TRBV6-5|TRBD1
CASSYGQGSNQPQHF
>TRBJ1-2|TRBV12-3/TRBV12-4|.
CASSPATENGYTF
>TRBJ2-1|TRBV12-3/TRBV12-4|.
CASSLYLGGDNEQFF
>TRBJ2-3|TRBV10-3|TRBD2
CATEAGVMENTDTQYF
>TRBJ2-7|TRBV9|TRBD2
CASSVEPSGIHEQYF
>TRBJ2-3|TRBV7-2|TRBD1
CASSSSRGTDTQYF
>TRBJ1-2|TRBV9|.
CASSHSQPSAYGYTF
>TRBJ2-3|TRBV12-3/TRBV12-4|.
CASSINRAAADTQYF
>TRBJ1-4|TRBV5-4|TRBD1
CASSLGGQGGEKLFF
>TRBJ1-6|TRBV12-3/TRBV12-4|TRBD1
CASSLLGQGPDFGSPLHF
>TRBJ2-7|TRBV11-2|TRBD2
CASSPLGLAGGWSPYEQYF
>TRBJ2-7|TRBV20-1|TRBD2
CSARGTSDYEQYF
>TRBJ2-1|TRBV18|TRBD2
CASSPQERESGNEQFF
>TRBJ2-7|TRBV12-3/TRBV12-4|.
CASSFGSGFSYEQYF
>TRBJ2-7|TRBV7-6|TRBD2
CASSLVIRTAPTSGSSYEQYF
>TRBJ1-2|TRBV7-2|TRBD1
CASSRSPGQGTANYGYTF
>TRBJ1-5|TRBV7-2|TRBD1
CASSSRDSQHYGNQPQHF
>TRBJ2-3|TRBV7-3|TRBD1
CASSPYAGGVSDTQYF
>TRBJ2-1|TRBV20-1|TRBD2
CSARDGSGRGSYNEQFF
>TRBJ1-1|TRBV12-5|TRBD1
CASGLARTGVTEAFF
>TRBJ2-2|TRBV6-1|TRBD1
CATKLQGAIGELFF
>TRBJ1-2|TRBV11-2|.
CASSFLTANNYGYTF
>TRBJ2-7|TRBV5-1|TRBD2
CASSLGGTSGRINEQYF
>TRBJ1-2|TRBV7-9|.
CASSLLRGYTF
>TRBJ1-2|TRBV6-1|.
CASSPWTPLSPNYGYAF